This T cell receptor (beta chain) came from a study of PD-1 blockade in mismatch repair-deficient tumors. Study findings and constraints: Tumor-resident clones, often absent from pretreatment blood, expanded after pembrolizumab and then contracted.

The protocol was immunoSEQ multiplex PCR, while the TCRdb copy is restricted to in-frame clones and leaves out a portion. The data show about 49,000 clones, with 70% to 85% seen just once and about 3.5% held by the top ten. CDR3 length: 16 amino acids. CDR1 and CDR2 from the germline V gene are LGHNA and YNFKEQ. Trimming left V 0 bases short and J 5 bases short, with 17 bases between. Mismatch repair deficiency was confirmed in all patients, by PCR or immunohistochemistry. Turning to this clone: Its antigen is unidentified.

The receptor comes from an adult with mismatch repair-deficient cancer. The chain recombines TRBV4-2 with TRBJ2-7, with D perhaps matching TRBD1 (5 bases). This specimen was PBMCs, taken before pembrolizumab treatment. The CDR3, as DNA: TGTGCCAGCAGCCAAGACAGACGACAGCCCGGCGACGAGCAGTACTTC. Protein sequence: CASSQDRRQPGDEQYF.